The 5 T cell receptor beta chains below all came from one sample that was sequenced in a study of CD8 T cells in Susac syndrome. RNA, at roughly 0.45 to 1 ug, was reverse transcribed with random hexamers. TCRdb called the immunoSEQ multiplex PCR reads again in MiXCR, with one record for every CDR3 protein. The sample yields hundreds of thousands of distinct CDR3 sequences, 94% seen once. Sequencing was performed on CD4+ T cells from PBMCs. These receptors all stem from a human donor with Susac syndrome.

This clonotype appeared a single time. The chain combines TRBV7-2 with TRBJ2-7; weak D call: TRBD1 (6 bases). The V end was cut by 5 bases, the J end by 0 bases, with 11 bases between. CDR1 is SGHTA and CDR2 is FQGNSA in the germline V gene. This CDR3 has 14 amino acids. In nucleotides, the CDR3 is TGTGCCAGCAGCCTACGACAGGTCTCCTACGAGCAGTACTTC. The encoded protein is CASSLRQVSYEQYF.

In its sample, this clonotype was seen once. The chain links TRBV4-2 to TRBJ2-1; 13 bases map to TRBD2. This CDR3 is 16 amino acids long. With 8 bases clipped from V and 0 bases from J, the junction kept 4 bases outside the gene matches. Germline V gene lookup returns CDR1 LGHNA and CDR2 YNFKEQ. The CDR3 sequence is CASGTSGESSYNEQFF. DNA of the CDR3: TGTGCCAGCGGGACTAGCGGGGAGAGCTCCTACAATGAGCAGTTCTTC.

CDR3: CASSYLGQGRSPLHF. CDR3 coding DNA: TGTGCCAGCAGTTACCTCGGACAGGGGAGATCACCCCTCCACTTT. J is TRBJ1-6 and V is TRBV6-5; 9 bases map to TRBD1. The CDR3 has 15 residues. The germline CDR1 and CDR2 sequences are MNHEY and SVGAGI. After removal of 2 bases from V and 10 bases from J, the junction contained 6 bases not matched to a gene.

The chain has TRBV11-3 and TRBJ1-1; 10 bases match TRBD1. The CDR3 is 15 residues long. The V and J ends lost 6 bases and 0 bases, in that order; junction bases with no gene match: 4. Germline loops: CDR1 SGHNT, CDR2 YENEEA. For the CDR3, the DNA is TGTGCCAGCAGGCCGACAGGGGGCTTGAACACTGAAGCTTTCTTT. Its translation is CASRPTGGLNTEAFF.

The CDR3 nucleotides read TGTGCCAGCAGTTTCCCGCCATGGACCTACGAGCAGTACTTC. It translates to CASSFPPWTYEQYF. The rearrangement uses TRBV12-3 or TRBV12-4 and TRBJ2-7, with D unclear. Trimming left V 3 bases short and J 2 bases short, with 11 bases between. This CDR3 is 14 amino acids long.